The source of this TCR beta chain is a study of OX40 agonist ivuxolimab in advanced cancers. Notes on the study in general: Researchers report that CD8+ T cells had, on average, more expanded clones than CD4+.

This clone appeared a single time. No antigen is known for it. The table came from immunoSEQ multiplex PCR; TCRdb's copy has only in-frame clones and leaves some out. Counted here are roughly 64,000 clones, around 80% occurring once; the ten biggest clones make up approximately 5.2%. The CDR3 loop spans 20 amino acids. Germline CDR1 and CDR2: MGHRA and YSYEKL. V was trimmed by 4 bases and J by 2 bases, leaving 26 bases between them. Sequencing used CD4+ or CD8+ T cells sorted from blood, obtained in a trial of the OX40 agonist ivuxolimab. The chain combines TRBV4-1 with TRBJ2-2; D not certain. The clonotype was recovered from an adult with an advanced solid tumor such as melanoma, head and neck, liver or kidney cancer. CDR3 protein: CASSPRQVVPRDFNTGELFF. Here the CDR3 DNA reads TGCGCCAGCAGCCCCCGTCAGGTGGTTCCTAGGGATTTTAACACCGGGGAGCTGTTTTTT.